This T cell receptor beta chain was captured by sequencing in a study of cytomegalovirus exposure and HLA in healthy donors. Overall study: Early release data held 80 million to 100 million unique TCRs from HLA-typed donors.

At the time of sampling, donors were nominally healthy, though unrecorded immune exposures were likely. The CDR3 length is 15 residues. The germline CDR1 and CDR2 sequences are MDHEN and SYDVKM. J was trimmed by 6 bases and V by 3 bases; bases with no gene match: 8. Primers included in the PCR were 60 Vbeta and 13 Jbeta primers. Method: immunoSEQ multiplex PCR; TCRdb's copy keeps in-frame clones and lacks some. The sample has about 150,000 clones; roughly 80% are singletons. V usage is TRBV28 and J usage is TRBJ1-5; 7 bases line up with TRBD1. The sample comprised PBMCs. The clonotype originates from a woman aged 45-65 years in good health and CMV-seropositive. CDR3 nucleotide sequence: TGTGCCAGCAGTTTCCAGGGGGTGCAGGGTCAGCCCCAGCATTTT. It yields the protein CASSFQGVQGQPQHF.